Each of the 9 T cell receptor beta chains below was sequenced from the same sample in a study of blood T cell repertoires in COVID-19. This table comes from immunoSEQ multiplex PCR, and its TCRdb copy is limited to in-frame clones, with some not included. The sample yields under 70,000 clones, more than 70% seen once. The sequenced sample was peripheral blood. All receptors come from a woman between 65 and 79 years old with acute or convalescent COVID-19.

V is TRBV7-3 and J is TRBJ2-3, with unresolved D. V was shortened by 5 bases and J by 4 bases, with 10 bases between the two germline ends. Looked up from germline, CDR1 is SGHTA and CDR2 is FQGTGA. The CDR3 has 13 residues. The CDR3 loop reads CASSPEVADTQYF. The CDR3 bases are TGTGCCAGCAGCCCCGAGGTGGCAGATACGCAGTATTTT.

The table lists this clone with a few counts. The chain joins TRBV3-1 (or the pseudogene TRBV3-2) to TRBJ2-5; TRBD2 might be the D (5 bases). V lost 4 bases, J lost 4 bases, and 13 bases lay in between. Per germline, CDR1 LGHDT and CDR2 YNNKEL (reference sequence). The CDR3 consists of 14 residues. The CDR3 region is CASSPRTGGETQYF. CDR3 DNA: TGTGCCAGCAGCCCCCGGACTGGTGGAGAGACCCAGTACTTC.

This sequence joins TRBV6-5 and TRBJ1-5; D gene uncertain. V lost 0 bases and J lost 0, with 3 bases in between. The V gene's germline CDR1 is MNHEY and CDR2 SVGAGI. CDR3 size: 14 residues. The CDR3 coding sequence is TGTGCCAGCAGTTACTCACATAGCAATCAGCCCCAGCATTTT. This sequence encodes CASSYSHSNQPQHF.

The genes are TRBV6-2 or TRBV6-3 and TRBJ2-5; no definite D call. Germline lookup yields CDR1 MNHEY and CDR2 SVGEGT. The germline V and J ends were trimmed by 0 bases and 0 bases, with 8 bases remaining between them. This CDR3 has 15 residues. CDR3 bases: TGTGCCAGCAGTTACTCTGAGGCGGACCAAGAGACCCAGTACTTC. Protein sequence: CASSYSEADQETQYF.

The CDR3 protein is CATSDRTSGEPSSYEQYF. DNA of the CDR3: TGTGCCACCAGTGACCGGACTAGCGGGGAACCATCCTCCTACGAGCAGTACTTC. The chain uses TRBV24-1 and TRBJ2-7; TRBD2 matches 12 bases. After removal of 4 bases from V and 0 bases from J, the junction contained 9 bases not matched to a gene. Germline CDR1 and CDR2: KGHDR and SFDVKD. The CDR3 consists of 18 residues.

The chain links TRBV5-1 to TRBJ1-4, with 8 bases aligning to TRBD1. The CDR3 consists of 14 residues. In germline, CDR1 is SGHRS, CDR2 YFSETQ. V lost 4 bases to trimming and J lost 7 bases; unmatched junction nucleotides: 6. The CDR3 bases are TGCGCCAGCAGCCAGGGGGCTATTGGTGAAAAACTGTTTTTT. It translates to CASSQGAIGEKLFF.

The V and J genes are TRBV2 and TRBJ2-7; TRBD1 matches at 10 bases. The germline CDR1 and CDR2 sequences are SNHLY and FYNNEI. Trimming took 2 bases from V and 6 from J; bases not matched to a gene: 7. The CDR3 has 15 amino acids. The CDR3 DNA reads TGTGCCAGCAGTGAAATTCGGGGACAGGGGTCCGAGCAGTACTTC. Amino acid sequence: CASSEIRGQGSEQYF.

This chain connects TRBV19 to TRBJ2-1; 7 bases line up with TRBD2. With V trimmed by 5 bases and J by 7 bases, 17 bases remained unmatched. The length of the CDR3 is 17 residues. Germline CDR1 and CDR2: LNHDA and SQIVND (reference sequence). In DNA, the CDR3 is TGTGCCAGTAGTCCATTCCTTGAAGCGGGAAAGGCGAATGAGCAGTTCTTC. It translates to CASSPFLEAGKANEQFF.

The chain couples TRBV19 to TRBJ1-6; TRBD1 aligns across 11 bases. V dropped 4 bases and J dropped 8; count of bases not matched to a gene: 4. The CDR3 length is 15 residues. Germline CDR1 reads LNHDA; CDR2 reads SQIVND (reference sequence). The CDR3, as DNA: TGTGCCAGTAGTACGGACAGGGGGCCTTATTCACCCCTCCACTTT. Its translation: CASSTDRGPYSPLHF.